The T cell receptor (beta chain) under discussion was sequenced for a study of blood T cells in healthy people across ages. V lost 4 bases, J lost 4 bases, and 6 bases stayed unmatched. Per germline, CDR1 LGHDT and CDR2 YNNKEL (reference sequence). The CDR3 runs 15 residues. The second PCR ran roughly 6 to 12 cycles with a sample-barcoded 5' primer and J-beta primers. Each CDR3 protein is one row after TCRdb ran MiXCR on the 5' RACE reads. The sample shows 1.5 million to 2 million distinct CDR3 sequences, approximately 30% of them seen only once. Specimen: blood. The chain combines TRBV3-1 with TRBJ2-3, with 9 bases that match TRBD1. This clonotype was obtained from a woman younger than 45 in good health. CDR3 sequence: CASSPRQGGADTQYF. CDR3 in DNA: TGTGCCAGCAGCCCCAGACAGGGGGGAGCAGATACGCAGTATTTT.